One T cell receptor beta chain is described in this entry. Its antigen remains unidentified. The CDR3 is made up of 15 amino acids. Per germline, CDR1 SSHAT and CDR2 FNYEAQ (reference sequence). Trimming removed 3 bases at V and 1 base at J, with 10 bases between. This sample stems from a study of beta chain features in type 1 diabetes. Expressed TCRB transcripts were sequenced, since all the RNA that had been isolated was reverse transcribed. Clones were sequenced by immunoSEQ multiplex PCR, and TCRdb holds only the in-frame ones, with some missing. This sample has nearly 350,000 clones, with about a tenth found just once. Study-level findings and limits: HLA influence on TCRB rearrangement stayed unresolved here. VDJ junctions in type 1 diabetes patients carried more deletions and fewer insertions. Type 1 diabetes patients showed a moderate but significant shortening of TCRB CDR3s in all four CD4+ subsets.

Sequences were obtained from central memory CD4+ T cells from blood. The chain employs TRBV7-7 and TRBJ2-1; D ambiguous. The clonotype was recovered from a young man with type 1 diabetes. The CDR3 nucleotides read TGTGCCAGCAGCTTCGTTCCAGGATCCTACAATGAGCAGTTCTTC. Translation: CASSFVPGSYNEQFF.